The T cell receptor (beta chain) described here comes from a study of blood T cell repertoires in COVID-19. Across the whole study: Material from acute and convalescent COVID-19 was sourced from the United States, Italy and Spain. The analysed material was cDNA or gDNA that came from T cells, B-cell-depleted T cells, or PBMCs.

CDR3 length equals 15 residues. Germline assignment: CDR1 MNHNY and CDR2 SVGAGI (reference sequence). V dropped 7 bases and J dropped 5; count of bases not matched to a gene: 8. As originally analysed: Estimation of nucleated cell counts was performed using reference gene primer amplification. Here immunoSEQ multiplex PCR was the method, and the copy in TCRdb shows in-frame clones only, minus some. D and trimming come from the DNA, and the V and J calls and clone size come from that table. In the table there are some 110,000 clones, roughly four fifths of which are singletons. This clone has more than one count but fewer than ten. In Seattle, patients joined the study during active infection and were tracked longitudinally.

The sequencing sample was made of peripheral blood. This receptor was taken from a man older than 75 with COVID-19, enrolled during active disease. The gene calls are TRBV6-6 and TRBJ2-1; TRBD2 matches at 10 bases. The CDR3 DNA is TGTGCCAGCACCCAGTGGACTAGCGGAAACAATGAGCAGTTCTTC. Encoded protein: CASTQWTSGNNEQFF.